This T cell receptor beta chain was sequenced during a study of T cell changes during pregnancy in multiple sclerosis. Generated by immunoSEQ multiplex PCR, the TCRdb table keeps only in-frame clones and is missing some. In the table there are almost 50,000 clones, approximately 93% of which are singletons. CDR1 and CDR2 from the germline V gene are SGHNT and YYREEE (reference sequence). V was shortened by 4 bases and J by 4 bases, with 17 bases between the two germline ends. CDR3 length: 15 residues. The V and J genes are TRBV5-4 and TRBJ1-1; a possible D gene is TRBD1 (6 bases). The source is a female donor with multiple sclerosis, enrolled in a pregnancy study. Sequencing used CD4+ T cells from peripheral blood mononuclear cells, obtained in the third trimester of pregnancy. CDR3 coding DNA: TGTGCCAGCAGCCTGGGTGGGGGCGGTGGCACTGAAGCTTTCTTT. This codes for CASSLGGGGGTEAFF.